This record concerns one TCR beta chain sequence. The same CDR3 can be traced to other DNA sequences in this sample. Methods used by the authors: Reference gene primer amplification gave estimated nucleated cell counts. Produced via immunoSEQ multiplex PCR; TCRdb's table is partial and in-frame only. That table gives V, J and clone size, and the DNA gave D and trimming. The sample contains hundreds of thousands of clones, about 88% of which appear only once. This sample is part of a study of blood T cell repertoires in COVID-19. Trimming took 3 bases from V and 4 from J; bases not matched to a gene: 5. CDR1 SNHLY and CDR2 FYNNEI come from the germline V gene. The CDR3 covers 14 residues.

Source material: peripheral blood. This receptor was taken from a man between 65 and 85 years old with acute or convalescent COVID-19. The J gene is TRBJ2-5, the V gene TRBV2; 7 bases fit TRBD2. The CDR3 DNA reads as TGTGCCAGCAGTGACGCGGGGGTGGTAGAGACCCAGTACTTC. Translated, it gives CASSDAGVVETQYF.